The next 3 T cell receptor beta chains were all read from a single sample in a study of blood T cell repertoires in COVID-19. Method: immunoSEQ multiplex PCR; TCRdb's copy keeps in-frame clones and lacks some. Of approximately 250,000 clones listed, 70% to 85% were seen once; the top ten hold 2% to 2.5%. The sample comprised peripheral blood. Receptors were obtained from a man in his forties who had recovered from COVID-19.

The gene calls are TRBV19 and TRBJ2-3, with a tentative D call TRBD2 (6 bases). Germline V gene lookup returns CDR1 LNHDA and CDR2 SQIVND (reference sequence). The CDR3 loop spans 15 amino acids. V was clipped by 4 bases and J by 0 bases, with 11 bases between them. The chain's CDR3 is CASSTGLMSTDTQYF. CDR3 nucleotides: TGTGCCAGTAGTACTGGACTAATGAGCACAGATACGCAGTATTTT.

This clone was counted a single time. V gene TRBV5-1 combines with J gene TRBJ2-3; TRBD2 matches at 8 bases. Germline loops: CDR1 SGHRS, CDR2 YFSETQ. The V gene end was trimmed by 1 base and the J gene end by 3 bases; junction bases not matched to a gene: 4. This CDR3 is built from 15 residues. CDR3 in DNA: TGCGCCAGCAGCTTGAGCGGACTAGCAACAGATACGCAGTATTTT. Translated: CASSLSGLATDTQYF.

The V gene is TRBV19, the J gene TRBJ2-5; the match to TRBD2 covers 9 bases. CDR1 and CDR2 from the germline V gene are LNHDA and SQIVND (reference sequence). V lost 4 bases, J lost 5 bases, and 8 bases stayed unmatched. This CDR3 has 15 amino acids. CDR3 in amino acids: CASSTRTSVFETQYF. The CDR3 bases are TGTGCCAGTAGTACCCGGACTAGCGTATTTGAGACCCAGTACTTC.